What follows describes a single T cell receptor (beta chain). Deep-level assay runs were performed. The repertoire was sequenced with immunoSEQ multiplex PCR; TCRdb's copy has only in-frame clones and lacks some. The data hold about 320,000 clones, with roughly 84% observed a single time. The sample belongs to a study of shared clonotypes between healthy human individuals. V gave up 7 bases and J gave up 3 bases; unmatched junction bases: 6. The germline CDR1 and CDR2 sequences are WSHSY and SAAADI. This CDR3 is built from 15 residues. The sequenced sample was memory CD8+ T cells sorted from blood. Subset denoted: CD45RO+ cells pooled with CCR7-negative TemRA cells. The V call is TRBV10-2, the J call TRBJ2-7, with 13 positions matching TRBD2. The receptor was derived from a man aged 18 to 29 in good health. The CDR3 DNA reads as TGCGCCAGCAAGGAACTAGCGGGGGGGTACTACGAGCAGTACTTC. This sequence encodes CASKELAGGYYEQYF.